The 27 T cell receptor beta chains given below trace back to one sample, sequenced in a study of blood T cells in healthy people across ages. The authors ran a second PCR of about 6 to 12 cycles using a sample-barcoded 5' primer and a J-beta primer mix. TCRdb reanalysed the 5' RACE reads using MiXCR and keeps one entry per CDR3 protein. The sample lists 1.2 million to 1.5 million distinct CDR3 sequences, roughly 45% seen once, with roughly 7.9% in the top ten. The sample consisted of blood. The source is a young woman in good health.

The J gene is TRBJ2-6, the V gene TRBV3-1; 7 positions match TRBD1. The CDR3 length is 20 residues. Losses at the gene ends were 3 bases for V and 0 bases for J; bases not matched to a gene: 14. The germline V gene encodes CDR1 LGHDT and CDR2 YNNKEL (reference sequence). The CDR3 is CASSHRRTGVASSGANVLTF. DNA of the CDR3: TGTGCCAGCAGCCACCGCCGGACAGGTGTCGCCAGCTCTGGGGCCAACGTCCTGACTTTC.

V usage is TRBV11-1 and J usage is TRBJ2-1; possibly TRBD2 for D (5 bases). V was shortened by 5 bases and J by 3 bases, with 14 bases between the two germline ends. Germline loops: CDR1 SGHAT, CDR2 FQDESV (reference sequence). The length of the CDR3 is 15 residues. The CDR3 bases are TGTGCCAGCAGCCATGGACTGGATATCTACAATGAGCAGTTCTTC. Protein product: CASSHGLDIYNEQFF.

The chain joins TRBV20-1 to TRBJ1-2; D gene ambiguous. The CDR3 extends over 12 amino acids. Germline V gene sequence: CDR1 DFQATT, CDR2 SNEGSKA (reference sequence). Between the trimmed V and J ends, which lost 2 bases and 6 bases, there was a span of 10 bases. CDR3 sequence (DNA): TGCAGTGCTAGAATGGCAGGCAATGGCTACACCTTC. Amino acids: CSARMAGNGYTF.

This clonotype was seen a few times. This chain links TRBV28 with TRBJ1-5; D is unclear. The CDR3 has 19 residues. Germline values: CDR1 MDHEN, CDR2 SYDVKM. V was pared by 2 bases and J by 0 bases, with 20 bases between. The CDR3 region has the DNA TGTGCCAGCAGTTTAGTAACAGCCTACTTTTCCTATAGCAATCAGCCCCAGCATTTT. It codes for CASSLVTAYFSYSNQPQHF.

There are many counts of this clonotype. The CDR3 region is CASSPGAVGGYTF. The CDR3 DNA reads as TGCGCCAGCAGCCCCGGGGCCGTCGGGGGCTACACCTTC. The rearrangement uses TRBV5-1 and TRBJ1-2; D might be TRBD1 (5 bases). V lost 4 bases and J lost 8, with 15 bases in between. From germline, CDR1 is SGHRS and CDR2 YFSETQ. The CDR3 contains 13 residues.

This chain links TRBV20-1 with TRBJ1-2; no clear D gene. Germline CDR1 is DFQATT and CDR2 is SNEGSKA (reference sequence). This CDR3 contains 12 residues. V lost 3 bases and J 11 bases, leaving 16 bases between the germline ends. The CDR3 spells CSASPGTAGYTF. The CDR3 DNA follows: TGCAGTGCTAGTCCCGGAACGGCGGGTTACACCTTC.

The genes are TRBV30 and TRBJ2-7, with 10 positions matching TRBD1. Per germline, CDR1 GTSNPN and CDR2 SVGIG (reference sequence). V lost 2 bases, J lost 3 bases, and 7 bases stayed unmatched. CDR3 length: 15 amino acids. The CDR3 reads CAWSRGTGVLYEQYF. The DNA of the CDR3 is TGTGCCTGGAGTCGGGGGACAGGGGTTCTCTACGAGCAGTACTTC.

The rearrangement links TRBV5-5 to TRBJ1-1; maybe TRBD1 (6 bases). V lost 2 bases, J lost 3 bases, and 14 bases lay in between. Germline CDR1 reads SGHKS; CDR2 reads YYEKEE (reference sequence). The length of the CDR3 is 15 residues. The CDR3 sequence: CASSFLQGRDTEAFF. CDR3 in DNA: TGTGCCAGCAGCTTCCTACAGGGTCGGGACACTGAAGCTTTCTTT.

This clonotype was seen only a few times. V and J are TRBV27 and TRBJ1-5; D not resolved. With 6 bases removed from V and 1 base from J, the gap between germline ends came to 16 bases. The CDR3 is made up of 16 amino acids. Germline values: CDR1 MNHEY, CDR2 SMNVEV (reference sequence). CDR3 loop: CASSQTWGASNQPQHF. Written as DNA, the CDR3 is TGTGCCAGCAGCCAAACTTGGGGTGCGAGCAATCAGCCCCAGCATTTT.

This clonotype occurred a few times. The chain joins TRBV15 to TRBJ2-1, with TRBD1 matching over 7 bases. The germline V gene has CDR1 LNHNV and CDR2 YYDKDF (reference sequence). The J segment lost 4 bases and the V segment lost 5 bases, leaving 14 bases of the junction unmatched. CDR3 length: 17 amino acids. The CDR3 is CATSGSPGQNFYNEQFF. As DNA, the CDR3 is TGTGCCACCAGCGGCTCTCCGGGACAGAACTTTTACAATGAGCAGTTCTTC.

This clonotype came up a few times. This sequence joins TRBV10-3 and TRBJ2-5; TRBD1 aligns across 7 bases. Germline V lookup: CDR1 ENHRY, CDR2 SYGVKD. The junction had 12 bases not matched to a gene; V was cut back by 0 bases and J by 2 bases. This CDR3 comprises 18 residues. As DNA, the CDR3 is TGTGCCATCAGTGAGTCCGACCCTTGGACAGGCATTCAAGAGACCCAGTACTTC. Amino acid sequence: CAISESDPWTGIQETQYF.

A few counts support this clonotype. This chain joins TRBV4-1 and TRBJ1-6; D is uncertain. Germline CDR1 is MGHRA and CDR2 is YSYEKL. This CDR3 spans 16 amino acids. Trimming removed 4 bases at V and 3 bases at J, with 13 bases between. The CDR3 DNA follows: TGCGCCAGCAGCCCCTCGCCACGGGGCTATAATTCACCCCTCCACTTT. Its protein is CASSPSPRGYNSPLHF.

This clonotype was found many times. The V gene is TRBV20-1, the J gene TRBJ2-7; D gene unclear. The germline gives CDR1 DFQATT, CDR2 SNEGSKA (reference sequence). Trimming pared 0 bases from V and 0 bases from J, leaving 6 bases between. This CDR3 is built from 13 residues. The CDR3 sequence: CSARDPDSYEQYF. Here the CDR3 DNA reads TGCAGTGCTAGAGATCCCGACTCCTACGAGCAGTACTTC.

The chain has TRBV27 and TRBJ1-2; unclear D gene. Germline V CDR1 and CDR2: MNHEY, SMNVEV (reference sequence). Deletions cut 7 bases from V and 5 bases from J, with 17 bases between. The CDR3 runs 14 residues. The CDR3 loop is CASNPGAGNYGYTF. The CDR3 DNA reads TGTGCCAGCAATCCCGGAGCCGGCAATTATGGCTACACCTTC.

The chain uses TRBV20-1 and TRBJ1-4, with D hard to call. The CDR3 has 15 amino acids. CDR1 and CDR2 from the germline V gene are DFQATT and SNEGSKA (reference sequence). V was shortened by 5 bases and J by 3 bases, with 16 bases between the two germline ends. The CDR3 sequence: CSAPGRVGSNEKLFF. Written as DNA, the CDR3 is TGCAGTGCTCCGGGAAGAGTTGGATCTAATGAAAAACTGTTTTTT.

V usage is TRBV7-2 and J usage is TRBJ2-7, with TRBD2 identical over 9 bases. The DNA end is more similar to TRBJ2-5, so the J call may be wrong. From germline, CDR1 is SGHTA and CDR2 FQGNSA. The CDR3 spans 16 residues. The CDR3 sequence is CASSLIGGGAVETQYF. The CDR3, as DNA: TGTGCCAGCAGCTTAATCGGCGGGGGGGCCGTGGAGACCCAGTACTTC.

In this sample, this clonotype turned up a few times. V is TRBV20-1 and J is TRBJ2-7; possible D gene TRBD2, 7 bases. Germline V lookup: CDR1 DFQATT, CDR2 SNEGSKA (reference sequence). The CDR3 is 11 amino acids. For the CDR3, the DNA is TGCAGGTCGGGGGGCAAAGACGAGCAGTACTTC. It translates to CRSGGKDEQYF.

This clonotype has more than one count but fewer than ten. The V and J genes are TRBV29-1 and TRBJ2-6; possibly TRBD2 for D (6 bases). The CDR3 runs to 15 residues. Germline V lookup: CDR1 SQVTM, CDR2 ANQGSEA. Trimming left V 5 bases short and J 0 bases short, with 11 bases between. CDR3 sequence reads: CSVKTEGSGANVLTF. DNA of the CDR3: TGCAGCGTTAAAACGGAGGGCTCTGGGGCCAACGTCCTGACTTTC.

The chain recombines TRBV3-1 with TRBJ1-1; 10 bases match TRBD1. The CDR3 spans 16 residues. V was clipped by 4 bases and J by 1 base; unmatched bases: 6. CDR1 and CDR2 from the germline V gene are LGHDT and YNNKEL (reference sequence). CDR3 sequence (DNA): TGTGCCAGCAGCCCCCTAGGGGACAGGGGGAACACTGAAGCTTTCTTT. It yields the protein CASSPLGDRGNTEAFF.

V gene TRBV9 combines with J gene TRBJ1-5; D is ambiguous. The CDR3 spans 13 residues. The germline CDR1 and CDR2 sequences are SGDLS and YYNGEE. The V gene lost 0 bases and the J gene lost 5 bases, with 6 bases spanning the gap. In DNA form, the CDR3 reads TGTGCCAGCAGCGTAGCCGTCGATCAGCCCCAGCATTTT. Translation gives CASSVAVDQPQHF.

This chain connects TRBV4-1 to TRBJ1-5; 7 bases map to TRBD1. Germline V gene sequence: CDR1 MGHRA, CDR2 YSYEKL. This CDR3 has 18 amino acids. V lost 0 bases, J lost 3 bases, and 11 bases stayed unmatched. CDR3: CASSQDRLGTGANQPQHF. DNA for the CDR3: TGCGCCAGCAGCCAAGATCGTTTGGGAACAGGGGCCAATCAGCCCCAGCATTTT.

This clonotype was picked up one time. Just one base apart from a much larger clone, this may be a read error. This chain links TRBV7-2 with TRBJ2-5; D perhaps matches TRBD1 (6 bases). Germline V gene data show CDR1 as SGHTA and CDR2 as FQGNSA. The CDR3 length is 13 residues. This CDR3 reads CAGSNRVQETQYF. The CDR3 DNA follows: TGTGCCGGCAGCAACAGGGTCCAAGAGACCCAGTACTTC. Variable domain in full (rest from reference TRBV7-2 and TRBJ2-5): GAGVSQSPSNKVTEKGKDVELRCDPISGHTALYWYRQSLGQGLEFLIYFQGNSAPDKSGLPSDRFSAERTGGSVSTLTIQRTQQEDSAVYLCAGSNRVQETQYFGPGTRLLVL.

The chain carries TRBV11-2 and TRBJ2-7; TRBD1 is a possible D gene (6 bases). Looked up from germline, CDR1 is SGHAT and CDR2 is FQNNGV. The germline V and J ends were trimmed by 5 bases and 1 base, with 12 bases remaining between them. The CDR3 runs to 14 residues. CDR3 amino acids: CASSPRDKSYEQYF. The DNA for the CDR3 is TGTGCCAGCAGCCCGAGGGACAAGTCCTACGAGCAGTACTTC. Full variable domain (outside the CDR3, taken from reference TRBV11-2 and TRBJ2-7): EAGVAQSPRYKIIEKRQSVAFWCNPISGHATLYWYQQILGQGPKLLIQFQNNGVVDDSQLPKDRFSAERLKGVDSTLKIQPAKLEDSAVYLCASSPRDKSYEQYFGPGTRLTVT.

This clonotype was seen only a few times. The rearrangement links TRBV29-1 to TRBJ1-6; D might be TRBD1 (6 bases). Trimming removed 4 bases from V and 6 bases from J, with 13 bases in between. The CDR3 sequence is 14 residues long. The germline CDR1 and CDR2 sequences are SQVTM and ANQGSEA. This CDR3 reads CSVGGGAVNSPLHF. The DNA of the CDR3 is TGCAGCGTTGGCGGGGGGGCTGTTAATTCACCCCTCCACTTT.

In the case of this clonotype: A much larger clone differs by one base, so this may be a read error. The CDR3 DNA reads TGTGCCAGCAGCCGGAGGACAAATCGAGACGAGCAGTACTTC. Amino acids: CASSRRTNRDEQYF. This chain joins TRBV5-5 and TRBJ2-5, with D tentatively TRBD1 or TRBD2 (5 bases each). Gene TRBJ2-7 matches the end of the DNA better, so the J call may be wrong. This CDR3 is 14 amino acids long. The germline V gene has CDR1 SGHKS and CDR2 YYEKEE (reference sequence).

This clonotype has just a few counts. The V call is TRBV4-1, the J call TRBJ2-5, with D possibly TRBD1 on 5 matching bases. The V gene's germline CDR1 is MGHRA and CDR2 YSYEKL. CDR3 length: 15 residues. Trimming shortened V by 3 bases and J by 5 bases, and 16 bases separated the two germline ends. The CDR3 is CASSQRQSLGETQYF. The CDR3 coding sequence is TGCGCCAGCAGCCAGCGACAGTCGCTGGGGGAGACCCAGTACTTC.

This clonotype was counted only a few times. The rearrangement links TRBV5-1 to TRBJ2-7; D perhaps matches TRBD2 (5 bases). This CDR3 is 13 amino acids long. The V end lost 4 bases, the J end lost 2 bases, and 10 bases lay between the germline ends. The germline gives CDR1 SGHRS, CDR2 YFSETQ. The CDR3 reads CASSMDSTYEQYF. The CDR3 nucleotides read TGCGCCAGCAGCATGGACTCCACCTACGAGCAGTACTTC.